Given below is one T cell receptor (beta chain) in context. As yet, its antigen is unknown. The treatment here: approximately 10-day PBMC culture with coronavirus spike peptide pools or control peptides (ViraFEST assay). Peptide pools at 8.5 to 10 ug/ml, together with 8 to 10 IU/ml IL-2, were added to cultures of 1.5 million to 2.5 million PBMCs per well. This sample stems from a study of vaccination and CD4 T cells after COVID-19. This CDR3 is built from 17 residues. CDR1 is SGHTA and CDR2 is FQGNSA in the germline V gene. V shed 5 bases, J shed 2 bases, and the junction held 9 bases outside the gene matches. An Oncomine TCR Beta short-read assay was used to sequence the DNA from cultured CD4+ T cells. TCRdb reprocessed the PCR reads via MiXCR and lists one record per CDR3 protein. The data show roughly 20,000 distinct CDR3 sequences, roughly three fifths seen once.

This rearrangement joins TRBV7-2 to TRBJ2-3, with 11 nucleotides matching TRBD2. This clonotype was obtained from a human donor who had recovered from COVID-19. Sequencing was performed on CD4+ T cells from blood, cultured in vitro. DNA of the CDR3: TGTGCCAGCAGCCGGGGAACACTAGCGGGAGTCACAGATACGCAGTATTTT. This translates into CASSRGTLAGVTDTQYF.